This T cell receptor (beta chain) was captured in a study of shared T cell receptors in the human thymus. The J segment lost 6 bases and the V segment lost 7 bases, leaving 8 bases of the junction unmatched. CDR3 size: 14 residues. The germline V gene encodes CDR1 LNHDA and CDR2 SQIVND (reference sequence). Repertoires were generated with immunoSEQ multiplex PCR, while TCRdb's copy carries only in-frame clones and drops some. The top ten hold 0.008% to 0.011% of the sample, which has 600,000 to 900,000 clones, 80% to 90% seen once. The sample also formed part of further work on human thymus T cells. As reported in that work: Unrelated individuals had highly overlapping thymic repertoires, as reported in related research.

V gene TRBV19 combines with J gene TRBJ2-7; 11 nucleotides agree with TRBD1. The sequence came from a girl under three years old with a congenital heart defect. Sequencing was performed on thymocytes. The CDR3 DNA reads as TGTGCCAGTATCCCGGGACAGGGGGTGGCCGAGCAGTACTTC. Protein product: CASIPGQGVAEQYF.